Described below is a single T cell receptor (beta chain) sequence and its context. Its matching antigen is unknown. This sample is drawn from a study of Ad26.COV2.S vaccination and SARS-CoV-2 variants. Study-wide points: With respect to non-spike TCR breadth, vaccine and placebo recipients were similar.

There are 14 residues in the CDR3. Trimming left V 8 bases short and J 3 bases short, with 16 bases between. Germline loops: CDR1 SEHNR, CDR2 FQNEAQ (reference sequence). Profiling relied on immunoSEQ multiplex PCR, and the TCRdb table lists in-frame clones only, not all of them. The sample comprises 43,000 or so clones, approximately 80% of which are singletons, and over 40% rests with the top ten. The source of this sequence is a human donor who had recovered from COVID-19. Sequenced material: peripheral blood, taken after recovery from COVID-19. The rearrangement joins TRBV7-9 to TRBJ2-5, with D possibly TRBD2 on 7 matching bases. The CDR3 DNA follows: TGTGCCAGCCGCAGGGAGGGACATAAAGAGACCCAGTACTTC. Translating it yields CASRREGHKETQYF.